The 17 T cell receptor beta chains below all came from one sample that was sequenced in a study of T cells in Graves' hyperthyroidism and ophthalmopathy. There were TCR beta CDR3 regions amplified from RNA transcripts. The study used the HTBI primer set for a first-round RT-PCR of the TCR CDR3. MiXCR was run by TCRdb on the multiplex PCR reads, yielding one entry per CDR3 protein. In the table there are a few hundred thousand distinct CDR3 sequences, 21% of which are singletons. What was sequenced was blood. The receptors come from a woman in her forties or fifties with Graves' hyperthyroidism.

The V and J genes are TRBV2 and TRBJ2-7; TRBD2 matches at 14 bases. This CDR3 is built from 15 residues. Germline-derived CDR1 and CDR2 are SNHLY and FYNNEI. V trimming: 4 bases; J trimming: 5 bases; junction bases outside the gene matches: 4. The CDR3 coding sequence is TGTGCCAGCAGTGTTGGGACTAGCGGGGGCCACGAGCAGTACTTC. Translating it yields CASSVGTSGGHEQYF.

V gene TRBV3-1 combines with J gene TRBJ2-3; a possible D gene is TRBD2 (6 bases). CDR1 is LGHDT and CDR2 is YNNKEL in the germline V gene (reference sequence). V shed 6 bases and J shed 4 bases, with 17 bases lying between them. The CDR3 consists of 15 residues. CDR3 protein: CASSVDGSSSDTQYF. In nucleotides, the CDR3 is TGTGCCAGCAGTGTAGACGGGAGTTCTTCAGATACGCAGTATTTT.

This clonotype came up many times. V usage is TRBV7-8 and J usage is TRBJ2-1; TRBD2 agrees at 13 bases. Per germline, CDR1 SGHVS and CDR2 FQNEAQ. V trimming: 5 bases; J trimming: 7 bases; junction bases outside the gene matches: 11. The CDR3 loop spans 17 amino acids. In DNA, the CDR3 is TGTGCCAGCAGCCCCCGTTCACTAGCGGGAGGGCGTAATGAGCAGTTCTTC. Translating it yields CASSPRSLAGGRNEQFF.

At least ten counts were recorded for this clonotype. The chain joins TRBV7-2 to TRBJ1-4; maybe TRBD1 (5 bases). The CDR3 has 15 amino acids. Trimming removed 5 bases from V and 5 bases from J, with 15 bases in between. The germline CDR1 and CDR2 sequences are SGHTA and FQGNSA. The CDR3: CASSAQGRGNEKLFF. Here the CDR3 DNA reads TGTGCCAGCAGCGCCCAGGGTCGGGGCAATGAAAAACTGTTTTTT.

There are many counts of this clonotype. The V gene is TRBV18, the J gene TRBJ1-2; D call uncertain. V was pared by 2 bases and J by 1 base, with 2 bases between. The CDR3 spans 12 residues. Germline lookup yields CDR1 KGHSH and CDR2 LQKENI. The CDR3 reads CASSPDNYGYTF. In DNA form, the CDR3 reads TGTGCCAGCTCACCAGATAACTATGGCTACACCTTC.

This clonotype was counted many times. This chain uses TRBV28 with TRBJ1-6, with D tentatively TRBD1 (5 bases). The CDR3 totals 12 residues. CDR1 is MDHEN and CDR2 is SYDVKM in the germline V gene. Trimming left V 8 bases short and J 7 bases short, with 9 bases between. For the CDR3, the DNA is TGTGCCAGCGGTGAGGGGAATTCACCCCTCCACTTT. This gives the protein CASGEGNSPLHF. The full variable domain, completed using reference TRBV28 and TRBJ1-6, is DVKVTQSSRYLVKRTGEKVFLECVQDMDHENMFWYRQDPGLGLRLIYFSYDVKMKEKGDIPEGYSVSREKKERFSLILESASTNQTSMYLCASGEGNSPLHFGNGTRLTVT.

V usage is TRBV6-1 and J usage is TRBJ1-1, with 8 bases matching TRBD1. Germline-derived CDR1 and CDR2 are MNHNS and SASEGT. The V gene end was trimmed by 0 bases and the J gene end by 4 bases; junction bases not matched to a gene: 10. The CDR3 length is 17 residues. The CDR3 coding sequence is TGTGCCAGCAGTGAAGCCCCCCCCGACAGGGGAGGCACTGAAGCTTTCTTT. It translates to CASSEAPPDRGGTEAFF.

The rearrangement joins TRBV12-3 or TRBV12-4 to TRBJ1-1, with D perhaps TRBD1 (6 bases). CDR3 length: 13 amino acids. V lost 7 bases and J 11 bases, leaving 20 bases between the germline ends. CDR3 loop: CASNLGGPLGAFF. In DNA, the CDR3 is TGTGCCAGCAACCTGGGGGGGCCCTTGGGGGCTTTCTTT.

This clonotype was detected a few times. The J gene is TRBJ1-2, the V gene TRBV10-3; D might be TRBD1 (6 bases). The germline V and J ends were trimmed by 10 bases and 0 bases, with 12 bases remaining between them. Germline CDR1 reads ENHRY; CDR2 reads SYGVKD. The CDR3 extends over 13 amino acids. Written as DNA, the CDR3 is TGTGCCAGCCTGGACAGCGCTAACTATGGCTACACCTTC. Residues: CASLDSANYGYTF.

The sample holds many counts of this clonotype. The V gene is TRBV7-2, the J gene TRBJ1-2; a weak D match, TRBD1 (5 bases). CDR1 and CDR2 (germline): SGHTA, FQGNSA. The CDR3 is 14 amino acids. Trimming took off 6 bases at V and 1 base at J, with 12 bases between the two ends. Here the CDR3 DNA reads TGTGCCAGCAGGCCCGGGGGAATTAACTATGGCTACACCTTC. The encoded protein is CASRPGGINYGYTF.

The table lists this clonotype with many counts. This sequence joins TRBV6-1 and TRBJ2-5; D uncertain. Trimming cost V 6 bases and J 0 bases, with 14 bases left between them. The CDR3 extends over 15 amino acids. CDR1 is MNHNS and CDR2 is SASEGT in the germline V gene. CDR3 amino acids: CASSPRNVYQETQYF. CDR3 coding DNA: TGTGCCAGCAGCCCCCGTAACGTATACCAAGAGACCCAGTACTTC.

This clonotype has only a few counts. V gene TRBV10-3 combines with J gene TRBJ2-7; 7 nucleotides line up with TRBD2. This CDR3 spans 11 amino acids. Germline lookup yields CDR1 ENHRY and CDR2 SYGVKD. V was clipped by 8 bases and J by 4 bases; unmatched bases: 2. In nucleotides, the CDR3 is TGTGCCATCGGGACTATATACGAGCAGTACTTC. Translation: CAIGTIYEQYF.

In this sample, this clonotype turned up many times. The gene calls are TRBV25-1 and TRBJ1-5, with D unclear. Trimming removed 4 bases at V and 7 bases at J, with 8 bases between. Germline assignment: CDR1 MGHDK and CDR2 SYGVNS. The CDR3 consists of 12 residues. DNA of the CDR3: TGTGCCAGCAGTGTAGGGTTGCAGCCCCAGCATTTT. Residues: CASSVGLQPQHF.

This rearrangement joins TRBV2 to TRBJ2-7; 11 positions match TRBD2. The CDR3 is 14 residues long. The V gene's germline CDR1 is SNHLY and CDR2 FYNNEI. Trimming removed 3 bases from V and 3 bases from J; junction bases left unmatched: 1. CDR3 loop: CASSDTSGGYEQYF. The CDR3 DNA is TGTGCCAGCAGTGACACTAGCGGGGGCTACGAGCAGTACTTC.

The CDR3 reads CASSLETATKETQYF. In DNA form, the CDR3 reads TGTGCCAGCAGTTTAGAGACAGCTACTAAAGAGACCCAGTACTTC. The chain uses TRBV2 and TRBJ2-5, with a weak D call TRBD1 (5 bases). Germline-derived CDR1 and CDR2 are SNHLY and FYNNEI. CDR3 length equals 15 residues. Between the trimmed V and J ends, which lost 5 bases and 3 bases, there was a span of 16 bases.

In its sample, this clonotype was seen a few times. The chain joins TRBV14 to TRBJ1-1, with 8 bases identical to TRBD1. The CDR3 length is 15 residues. The V and J ends lost 1 base and 2 bases, in that order; junction bases with no gene match: 3. Germline values: CDR1 SGHDN, CDR2 FVKESK. CDR3 bases: TGTGCCAGCAGCCAAGTCGCAGGGGGCAACACTGAAGCTTTCTTT. This encodes CASSQVAGGNTEAFF.

This clonotype has ten or more counts. The gene calls are TRBV6-1 and TRBJ1-2; no reliable D call. The CDR3 contains 12 residues. V was shortened by 6 bases and J by 6 bases, with 11 bases between the two germline ends. Germline loops: CDR1 MNHNS, CDR2 SASEGT. For the CDR3, the DNA is TGTGCCAGCAGCGCTATTAGGGATGGCTACACCTTC. Translated: CASSAIRDGYTF.